This T cell receptor (beta chain) is from a study of blood T cells in healthy people across ages. Study observations and caveats: TCR beta diversity, measured per million T cells, fell in a roughly linear way with age. Diversity estimated from one million T cells was considered an underestimate.

CDR1 and CDR2 (germline): SGHNT, YENEEA. The V end was cut by 5 bases, the J end by 8 bases, with 18 bases between. This CDR3 comprises 14 residues. Total RNA was isolated from each sample in quantities of at least 6 micrograms. Using a J-beta primer mix together with a sample-barcoded 5' primer, a second PCR was run for roughly 6 to 12 cycles. Tags on each cDNA molecule came from a template-switch adaptor with 12 random nucleotides. From the 5' RACE reads, TCRdb called clonotypes with MiXCR, one entry per CDR3 protein. Seen here are roughly 730,000 distinct CDR3 sequences, around 50% observed once, and the top ten hold about 26%. A note on this clonotype: Its antigen remains unknown.

The receptor comes from a man in his forties in good health. Input material: blood. The rearrangement joins TRBV11-3 to TRBJ1-2; no reliable D call. In DNA, the CDR3 is TGTGCCAGCAGCCCCTTTAACGGGGTTAGCGGCTACACCTTC. This translates into CASSPFNGVSGYTF.